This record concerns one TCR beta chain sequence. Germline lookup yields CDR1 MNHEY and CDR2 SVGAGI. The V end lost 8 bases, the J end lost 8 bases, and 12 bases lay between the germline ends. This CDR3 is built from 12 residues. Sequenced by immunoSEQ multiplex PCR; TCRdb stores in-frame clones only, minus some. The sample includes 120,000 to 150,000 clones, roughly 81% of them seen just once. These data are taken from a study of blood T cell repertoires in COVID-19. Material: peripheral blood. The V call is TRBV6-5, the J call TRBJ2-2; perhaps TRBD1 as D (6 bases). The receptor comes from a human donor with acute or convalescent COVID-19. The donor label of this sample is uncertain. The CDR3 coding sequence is TGTGCCAGCGACCAGGGGTCGGGGGAGCTGTTTTTT. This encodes CASDQGSGELFF.